The 31 T cell receptor beta chains in this list originate from one sample, sequenced in a study of T cell responses to AZD1222 COVID-19 vaccine. The protocol was immunoSEQ multiplex PCR, while the TCRdb copy is restricted to in-frame clones and leaves out a portion. The table has some 170,000 clones, less than 90% seen once. The sample consisted of peripheral blood, taken on day 0 of AZD1222 vaccination. The receptors come from an adult in good health.

The rearrangement links TRBV10-2 to TRBJ1-5, with a tentative D call TRBD1 (6 bases). Trimming pared 6 bases from V and 4 bases from J, leaving 10 bases between. Germline V gene data show CDR1 as WSHSY and CDR2 as SAAADI. The CDR3 extends over 13 amino acids. CDR3 sequence: CASRDSANQPQHF. The DNA for the CDR3 is TGCGCCAGCAGGGACAGCGCGAATCAGCCCCAGCATTTT.

The V and J genes are TRBV11-2 and TRBJ2-5; D not certain. Germline V gene data show CDR1 as SGHAT and CDR2 as FQNNGV. Trimming pared 3 bases from V and 4 bases from J, leaving 6 bases between. The CDR3 has 12 residues. CDR3 region: CASSLIGETQYF. The CDR3 DNA is TGTGCCAGCAGCTTGATCGGAGAGACCCAGTACTTC. The complete variable domain, with remaining parts taken from reference TRBV11-2 and TRBJ2-5, reads EAGVAQSPRYKIIEKRQSVAFWCNPISGHATLYWYQQILGQGPKLLIQFQNNGVVDDSQLPKDRFSAERLKGVDSTLKIQPAKLEDSAVYLCASSLIGETQYFGPGTRLLVL.

This chain links TRBV6-1 with TRBJ1-4, with D hard to call. Trimming pared 8 bases from V and 0 bases from J, leaving 10 bases between. There are 14 residues in the CDR3. Germline-derived CDR1 and CDR2 are MNHNS and SASEGT. CDR3 amino acids: CASGFRTTNEKLFF. The DNA of the CDR3 is TGTGCCAGCGGATTTAGGACAACTAATGAAAAACTGTTTTTT.

V gene TRBV28 combines with J gene TRBJ1-1; D perhaps matches TRBD1 (6 bases). The CDR3 consists of 15 residues. V was shortened by 10 bases and J by 5 bases, with 23 bases between the two germline ends. CDR1 is MDHEN, CDR2 SYDVKM, per germline. The CDR3 DNA reads as TGTGCCACCACAGGAAGAGGGGGGAGGAGGACTGAAGCTTTCTTT. It encodes CATTGRGGRRTEAFF.

This chain uses TRBV18 with TRBJ2-2; maybe TRBD2 (5 bases). Germline lookup yields CDR1 KGHSH and CDR2 LQKENI. This CDR3 spans 14 amino acids. Trimming took 1 base from V and 4 from J, leaving 7 bases between them. The CDR3 loop is CASSPQEATGELFF. The CDR3 nucleotides are TGTGCCAGCTCACCACAGGAGGCCACCGGGGAGCTGTTTTTT.

V and J are TRBV14 and TRBJ1-1; 7 bases are shared with TRBD1. J lost 5 bases, V lost 5 bases, and 5 bases had no gene match. CDR1 and CDR2 from the germline V gene are SGHDN and FVKESK. CDR3 length equals 13 residues. In DNA form, the CDR3 reads TGTGCCAGCAGCGAGGGGGCGAAGACTGAAGCTTTCTTT. This sequence encodes CASSEGAKTEAFF.

The chain has TRBV20-1 and TRBJ1-2; D gene ambiguous. V lost 3 bases, J lost 4 bases, and 12 bases lay in between. This CDR3 region has 13 residues. Germline V lookup: CDR1 DFQATT, CDR2 SNEGSKA (reference sequence). CDR3 residues: CSASPYNIYGYTF. CDR3 DNA sequence: TGCAGTGCTAGTCCGTACAACATCTATGGCTACACCTTC.

This chain uses TRBV3-1 (or the pseudogene TRBV3-2) with TRBJ2-1; TRBD2 agrees at 7 bases. The ends lost 4 bases at V and 10 bases at J; junction bases unmatched: 7. Germline V lookup: CDR1 LGHDT, CDR2 YNNKEL (reference sequence). This CDR3 has 13 amino acids. CDR3 sequence (DNA): TGTGCCAGCAGCCGCTGGGGGGGGAACGAGCAGTTCTTC. It is translated as CASSRWGGNEQFF.

In this sample, this clone turned up a few times. The rearrangement joins TRBV11-2 to TRBJ1-1; D remains unclear. The CDR3 contains 15 residues. V dropped 0 bases and J dropped 4 bases, with 12 bases sitting between them. Germline-derived CDR1 and CDR2 are SGHAT and FQNNGV. The CDR3 loop is CASSLDPRVGTEAFF. In DNA, the CDR3 is TGTGCCAGCAGCTTAGATCCCCGGGTCGGCACTGAAGCTTTCTTT.

The genes are TRBV27 and TRBJ2-4, with D perhaps TRBD1 (6 bases). Germline V gene data show CDR1 as MNHEY and CDR2 as SMNVEV (reference sequence). V lost 5 bases and J lost 6, with 17 bases in between. The CDR3 is 15 residues long. The CDR3 loop reads CASSPWETGANIQYF. The CDR3, as DNA: TGTGCCAGCAGTCCATGGGAGACAGGCGCAAACATTCAGTACTTC.

The chain links TRBV5-6 to TRBJ1-6; D is perhaps TRBD1 (6 bases). V lost 4 bases and J lost 9, with 14 bases in between. This CDR3 contains 14 residues. Germline V gives CDR1 SGHDT, CDR2 YYEEEE. The chain's CDR3 is CASSVTGNASPLHF. The CDR3 coding sequence is TGTGCCAGCAGCGTCACAGGGAACGCTTCACCCCTCCACTTT.

V is TRBV7-8 and J is TRBJ2-1; 12 bases are shared with TRBD2. The CDR3 spans 15 residues. V shed 4 bases and J 5 bases; nucleotides not matched to a gene: 3. Germline CDR1 SGHVS, CDR2 FQNEAQ. The CDR3 nucleotides read TGTGCCAGCAGCTCTGGACTAGCGGGGAACAATGAGCAGTTCTTC. This sequence encodes CASSSGLAGNNEQFF.

This clone was seen only once. This rearrangement joins TRBV18 to TRBJ1-1; D gene unclear. The CDR3 has 15 residues. Deletions cut 6 bases from V and 3 bases from J, with 17 bases between. CDR1 is KGHSH and CDR2 is LQKENI in the germline V gene. In nucleotides, the CDR3 is TGTGCCAGCTCCCTTATGGGCCTCTGGGACACTGAAGCTTTCTTT. Protein product: CASSLMGLWDTEAFF.

This chain connects TRBV11-2 to TRBJ1-6; 11 bases align to TRBD1. Germline assignment: CDR1 SGHAT and CDR2 FQNNGV. The CDR3 extends over 19 amino acids. Germline trimming cut 5 bases from V and 7 bases from J; bases unmatched to any gene: 16. CDR3 region: CASSLRGQGAPRANSPLHF. CDR3 bases: TGTGCCAGCAGCCTCCGCGGACAGGGGGCCCCGAGAGCCAATTCACCCCTCCACTTT.

This rearrangement joins TRBV25-1 to TRBJ2-3, with a tentative D call TRBD2 (6 bases). Germline V lookup: CDR1 MGHDK, CDR2 SYGVNS. Trimming stripped 0 bases from V and 0 bases from J, with 7 bases between. The CDR3 has 15 amino acids. The CDR3 nucleotides read TGTGCCAGCAGTGAATATAGCGGCAGCACAGATACGCAGTATTTT. This translates into CASSEYSGSTDTQYF.

The V and J genes are TRBV29-1 and TRBJ2-5; 12 bases are shared with TRBD2. The CDR3 runs to 14 residues. With 8 bases clipped from V and 5 bases from J, the junction kept 9 bases outside the gene matches. Germline V gene data show CDR1 as SQVTM and CDR2 as ANQGSEA. CDR3 sequence reads: CSTRLAGVWETQYF. In DNA form, the CDR3 reads TGCAGCACCCGACTAGCGGGAGTATGGGAGACCCAGTACTTC.

V usage is TRBV28 and J usage is TRBJ1-1; no clear D. Trimming took off 6 bases at V and 0 bases at J, with 2 bases between the two ends. CDR3 size: 11 residues. Germline V gene sequence: CDR1 MDHEN, CDR2 SYDVKM. CDR3 in DNA: TGTGCCAGCAGGCTGAACACTGAAGCTTTCTTT. This encodes CASRLNTEAFF.

The chain couples TRBV7-9 to TRBJ1-1; D is undetermined. There are 12 residues in the CDR3. Trimming stripped 5 bases from V and 12 bases from J, with 16 bases between. CDR1 and CDR2 from the germline V gene are SEHNR and FQNEAQ (reference sequence). CDR3 DNA: TGTGCCAGCAGCCCCGAAGGCGGTAGGTCTTTCTTT. Protein: CASSPEGGRSFF.

This sequence joins TRBV4-3 and TRBJ2-3; no clear D gene. Trimming took 0 bases from V and 6 from J, leaving 7 bases between them. This CDR3 contains 13 residues. From germline, CDR1 is LGHNA and CDR2 YSLEER. As DNA, the CDR3 is TGCGCCAGCAGCCAAGAGGAGAGGGATACGCAGTATTTT. It encodes CASSQEERDTQYF.

Points on this clone: At one end the junction does not follow the germline gene, possibly because of a read error. Other DNA sequences in this specimen translate into the identical CDR3. The chain recombines TRBV10-3 with TRBJ1-4, with TRBD1 identical over 11 bases. The CDR3 extends over 15 amino acids. Germline loops: CDR1 ENHRY, CDR2 SYGVKD. CDR3 protein: CATGTGGATNEKLFF. CDR3 DNA sequence: TGTGCCACCGGGACAGGGGGTGCAACTAATGAAAAATTGTTTTTT.

The V and J genes are TRBV27 and TRBJ1-6; 8 positions agree with TRBD1. The junction had 6 bases not matched to a gene; V was cut back by 3 bases and J by 5 bases. Looked up from germline, CDR1 is MNHEY and CDR2 is SMNVEV (reference sequence). The CDR3 extends over 16 amino acids. The CDR3 protein is CASSFSDRVNNSPLHF. CDR3 in DNA: TGTGCCAGCAGTTTCTCGGACAGGGTCAATAATTCACCCCTCCACTTT.

The genes are TRBV28 and TRBJ1-6, with a weak D call TRBD1 (5 bases). Looked up from germline, CDR1 is MDHEN and CDR2 is SYDVKM. CDR3 size: 18 residues. Trimming stripped 3 bases from V and 0 bases from J, with 15 bases between. CDR3 loop: CASSFGARGSSYNSPLHF. The DNA for the CDR3 is TGTGCCAGCAGTTTCGGGGCCCGAGGAAGCTCCTATAATTCACCCCTCCACTTT.

The chain has TRBV3-1 (or the pseudogene TRBV3-2) and TRBJ1-6, with D possibly TRBD1 on 6 matching bases. The germline CDR1 and CDR2 sequences are LGHDT and YNNKEL (reference sequence). V gave up 3 bases and J gave up 7 bases, with 13 bases separating them. The CDR3 length is 15 residues. For the CDR3, the DNA is TGTGCCAGCAGCCAGCCTGGACAGATAAATTCACCCCTCCACTTT. Translating it yields CASSQPGQINSPLHF.

This sequence joins TRBV3-1 (or the pseudogene TRBV3-2) and TRBJ2-4; the D call may be TRBD1 or TRBD2 (6 bases each). CDR1 and CDR2 (germline): LGHDT, YNNKEL (reference sequence). V was shortened by 0 bases and J by 2 bases, with 20 bases between the two germline ends. The CDR3 runs to 19 residues. CDR3: CASSQEGGGGVATKNIQYF. The CDR3 DNA sequence: TGTGCCAGCAGCCAAGAAGGGGGAGGAGGGGTAGCGACCAAAAACATTCAGTACTTC.

The V and J genes are TRBV2 and TRBJ1-6, with TRBD1 identical over 7 bases. The V gene's germline CDR1 is SNHLY and CDR2 FYNNEI. This CDR3 region has 14 residues. V gave up 5 bases and J gave up 8 bases; unmatched junction bases: 6. The CDR3 spells CASSSGTVHSPLHF. CDR3 coding DNA: TGTGCCAGCAGTTCCGGGACAGTTCATTCACCCCTCCACTTT.

In DNA, the CDR3 is TGTGCCACCAGTGATCGACAGGTACCCGGGCGGAATGGCTACACCTTC. Protein product: CATSDRQVPGRNGYTF. V and J are TRBV24-1 and TRBJ1-2; the D gene is possibly TRBD1 (6 bases). The ends were cut back, 3 bases at V and 6 bases at J, with 19 bases in the middle. This CDR3 region has 16 residues. Germline-derived CDR1 and CDR2 are KGHDR and SFDVKD.

This clone was counted a single time. The chain uses TRBV27 and TRBJ1-1; TRBD1 matches 9 bases. CDR3 length equals 15 residues. Trimming removed 5 bases from V and 3 bases from J; junction bases left unmatched: 7. Germline V gene lookup returns CDR1 MNHEY and CDR2 SMNVEV (reference sequence). The CDR3 is CASSPRTGAYTEAFF. The DNA of the CDR3 is TGTGCCAGCAGTCCTCGGACAGGGGCTTACACTGAAGCTTTCTTT.

The chain joins TRBV24-1 to TRBJ2-1; possibly TRBD2 for D (5 bases). Germline CDR1 reads KGHDR; CDR2 reads SFDVKD. Between the trimmed V and J ends, which lost 6 bases and 6 bases, there was a span of 11 bases. The CDR3 covers 13 residues. The CDR3 sequence is CATSNRRGNEQFF. CDR3 sequence (DNA): TGTGCCACCAGTAACCGACGGGGCAATGAGCAGTTCTTC.

The V call is TRBV28, the J call TRBJ1-2; no clear D. Germline assignment: CDR1 MDHEN and CDR2 SYDVKM. With 5 bases removed from V and 4 bases from J, the gap between germline ends came to 20 bases. The CDR3 has 16 residues. CDR3 sequence (DNA): TGTGCCAGCAGTACCTCTTCCCCGGGCGGCGTCTATGGCTACACCTTC. Translated: CASSTSSPGGVYGYTF.

The chain has TRBV7-9 and TRBJ2-7; 12 bases map to TRBD2. V was pared by 1 base and J by 1 base, with 5 bases of the junction left unmatched. CDR1 is SEHNR, CDR2 FQNEAQ, per germline (reference sequence). The CDR3 is made up of 17 amino acids. The chain's CDR3 is CASSLGTSGILSYEQYF. The CDR3 DNA reads TGTGCCAGCAGCTTAGGGACTAGCGGGATACTTTCCTACGAGCAGTACTTC.

The gene calls are TRBV5-1 and TRBJ1-6; D gene uncertain. Per germline, CDR1 SGHRS and CDR2 YFSETQ. Trimming took 3 bases from V and 8 from J, leaving 9 bases between them. The CDR3 contains 13 residues. The DNA of the CDR3 is TGCGCCAGCAGCTCTTCTTTGGATTCACCCCTCCACTTT. Translation: CASSSSLDSPLHF.